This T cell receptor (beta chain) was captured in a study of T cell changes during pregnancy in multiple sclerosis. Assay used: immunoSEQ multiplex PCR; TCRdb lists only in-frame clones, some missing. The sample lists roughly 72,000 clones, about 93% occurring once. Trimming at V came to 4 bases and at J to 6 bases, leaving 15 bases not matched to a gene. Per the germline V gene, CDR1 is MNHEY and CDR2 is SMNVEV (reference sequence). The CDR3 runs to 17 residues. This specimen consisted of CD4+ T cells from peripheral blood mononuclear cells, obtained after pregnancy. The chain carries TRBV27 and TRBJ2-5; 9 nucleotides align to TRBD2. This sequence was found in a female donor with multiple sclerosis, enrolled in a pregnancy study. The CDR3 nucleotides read TGTGCCAGCAGTTCCGCCCTAAACCGCGGGAGGGGAAAGACCCAGTACTTC. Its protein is CASSSALNRGRGKTQYF.